This T cell receptor beta chain is from a study of T cell repertoires in cytomegalovirus infection (dated by TCRdb to about 2019). At the level of the whole study: Donor HLA type was relevant to the analysis, because carriage of CMV infection together with the matching HLA type was indicated by public TCR beta signatures.

Paper-wide results and their limitations: Carriers of CMV infection plus the relevant HLA type were discriminated by the cumulative frequency of public TCR beta family members in the study cohort and in an independent roughly 380-donor cohort. The ex vivo response was dominated by HLA-C-restricted CMV-specific TCR beta clonotypes, and the single most frequent clonotype in two of eight donors was supplied by these HLA-C-restricted clonotypes.

This clonotype was recorded many times. The specificity of this receptor is unknown. No per-base quality is available; no much larger clone lies one base away. Instrument on record: Illumina HiSeq 1500. Clones were called with MiXCR by TCRdb after fastp trimmed the public reads at Q25, and only in-frame beta chains were retained. For every CDR3 protein sequence, its rows merge into one entry that carries the most common genes and DNA. The sample table contains under 150,000 distinct CDR3 sequences; only one count was recorded for more than 20% of them. The top ten constitute 30% to 40% of the sample. V loses 3 bases, J loses 5 bases, and the germline ends lie 4 bases apart. From the cysteine up to the phenylalanine, the CDR3 has a length of 11 residues. Left in the record is the CDR3 DNA by itself, 33 bases read in frame from the first base.

This receptor was taken from a human donor in good health (CMV status not recorded). Some clones in this sample may be carry-over from other donors' samples. The sequencing sample was made of PBMCs, sequenced either directly or after in vitro stimulation (not recorded which). In this chain, TRBV12-3 or TRBV12-4 is recombined with TRBJ2-5; the D gene cannot be named for sure. The DNA sequence is given as TGTGCCAGCAGTTTTTCGGAGACCCAGTACTTC. The translation is CASSFSETQYF.